The text below deals with one TCR beta chain. Its target antigen remains unknown. Base qualities are not provided; no much larger clone lies one nucleotide away. The label giving this sample's time point can be read as: patch test 2, 6 weeks after DPC sensitization. In the paper's terms, the treatment or condition label means: therapeutic diphenylcyclopropenone sensitization with weekly scalp DPC. At every patch-test visit, the blood draw took place before the patch test was put on. Eligible patients were aged 18 to 70, diagnosed with alopecia, deemed suitable for DPC therapy, and excluded if pregnant. Total RNA was extracted from unfractionated whole blood that had been collected in Tempus Blood RNA tubes. The library came from RACE. Sequencing took place on a NextSeq 500. During library preparation, unique molecular identifiers were attached to individual cDNA molecules so that TCRs could be counted quantitatively and reproducibly. Each blood RNA sample was used to sequence both TCR alpha and TCR beta chains. Per the original workflow: Samples had a median of 95,638 TCRs, with a range from 23,224 to 690,600. The Decombinator software suite was used to annotate the V, J and CDR3 of the TCR reads. Every sample was subsampled to the same number of TCRs (28,000) for the PS versus PT1 abundance plots. Expanded TCRs were defined as absent before sensitization and observed at least eight times at the 2-week time point. TCRdb reworked the public reads: Q25 trimming with fastp, MiXCR clone assembly, productive beta chains retained. Each record represents a unique CDR3 protein, reported with the most common genes and DNA among its rows. It is TCRdb's table, rather than the study itself, that gives the V and J calls and clone size. For this sample there are fewer than 80,000 distinct CDR3 sequences; 10% appear just once. The ten largest clones add up to roughly 7% of the sample.

The germline V gene (reference sequence) provides CDR1 DFQATT and CDR2 SNEGSKA. Reading from cysteine to phenylalanine, the CDR3 counts 15 amino acids. Here the CDR3 DNA is all that survives: 45 bases in frame from base 1. Deletion took 6 bases off V and 7 bases off J, with a span of 22 bases between the germline ends. This specimen comes from a study of human T cells and chemical hapten exposure (dated by TCRdb to the early 2020s). Concerning the study at large: For sensitization, 2% DPC in acetone was applied to a roughly 2 cm by roughly 2 cm area of upper inner arm skin. Patch testing was performed on the upper back with Finn chambers containing 0.01% DPC, and the patch tests were scored after 6 days according to International Contact Dermatitis Research Group standards. Blood for TCR sequencing was provided by twenty-nine alopecia patients at one to four time points (pre-sensitization, 2, 6 and 24 weeks). Blood samples were taken from patients before sensitization (week 0) and at 2, 6 and about 24 weeks after DPC sensitization. Patients additionally received weekly therapeutic DPC doses to the scalp throughout the approximately 25-week study period. Libraries were pooled for sequencing, and per-sample TCR yields varied mainly because of small differences in library volumes within the pool. Most of the patients in the cohort were female, and the cohort covered alopecia areata with under or over 50% scalp involvement, alopecia totalis and alopecia universalis. The study tracked peripheral blood TCR repertoire changes in vivo during primary and secondary sensitization to the hapten diphenylcyclopropenone (DPC) in alopecia patients.

Points the paper makes about the study in general: Compared with pre-sensitization or healthy control sets, expanded TCRs formed significantly more large CDR3 similarity clusters, which is consistent with antigen-driven responses. Because every patient had alopecia, a presumed autoimmune disease, the patients' immune response might differ from that of healthy individuals. Repeated subsampling changed both the strength of the expansion versus patch-test correlation and the threshold at which the correlation became significant. No change with DPC sensitization was found in the number of TCRs above 1 in 1000 frequency, and no evidence of global repertoire structure alterations was found. The number of PT1 expanded TCRs positively correlated with patch test score, significant at thresholds 8, 16 and 32 but not 4.

This chain joins TRBV20-1 to TRBJ2-1, and possibly TRBD2, on 6 matching bases. This sequence was found in a woman aged 50 to 65 with alopecia areata. Some clones in this sample may be carry-over from other donors' samples. The source material was whole blood, sampled in connection with sensitization to the hapten diphenylcyclopropenone (DPC). The CDR3 region has the sequence CSASPLTGAWNEQFF. The bases read TGCAGTGCCTCACCTCTAACGGGAGCATGGAATGAGCAGTTCTTC.